These T cell receptor beta chains were read from a single sample in a study of T cell responses to AZD1222 COVID-19 vaccine. Libraries were prepared by immunoSEQ multiplex PCR; TCRdb keeps only in-frame clonotypes and omits some of them. The sample has some 120,000 clones; 75% to 90% are singletons. The sample consisted of peripheral blood, taken on day 0 of AZD1222 vaccination. These receptors all come from an adult in good health. The CDR3 runs from the conserved cysteine through the conserved F or W. D genes are given only for firm matches. Clone size is shown for a subset of rows, as once, few, many or a class of expanded clone.

15	-	TRBV7-9	-	TRBJ1-2	TGTGCCAGTAAGACCTCAGGGGAACCAAACTATGGCTACACCTTC	CASKTSGEPNYGYTF
12	few	TRBV12-3/TRBV12-4	-	TRBJ2-1	TGTGCCAGCAGTTTATCAGCCGCAGAGCAGTTCTTC	CASSLSAAEQFF
14	-	TRBV19	TRBD1	TRBJ1-5	TGTGCCAGTAGTAGACAGGGCAGTAATCAGCCCCAGCATTTT	CASSRQGSNQPQHF
16	few	TRBV6-1	-	TRBJ1-5	TGTGCCAGCAGTGAAGCAACAACGAATAGCAATCAGCCCCAGCATTTT	CASSEATTNSNQPQHF
17	-	TRBV7-3	-	TRBJ1-2	TGTGCCAGCAGCCCGTCCGGATCGGGACACCAGTTGGGTGGCTACACCTTC	CASSPSGSGHQLGGYTF
13	-	TRBV6-2/TRBV6-3	-	TRBJ1-5	TGTGCCAGCAGTTTTGAACACAATGGGCCCCAGCATTTT	CASSFEHNGPQHF
15	-	TRBV3-1/TRBV3-2	-	TRBJ1-5	TGTGCCAGCAGCGGGACCTCGGGGAGCAATCAGCCCCAGCATTTT	CASSGTSGSNQPQHF
14	-	TRBV6-5	TRBD1	TRBJ1-1	TGTGCCAGCAGCCGACAGGGGGCCGACACTGAAGCTTTCTTT	CASSRQGADTEAFF
13	-	TRBV10-3	TRBD1	TRBJ2-7	TGTGCCATCAGGCCGGGACAGGGTCGCGAGCAGTACTTC	CAIRPGQGREQYF
14	-	TRBV28	-	TRBJ1-1	TGTGCCAGCAGTTTAAGGCGGCAGGGAGCTGAAGCTTTCTTT	CASSLRRQGAEAFF
10	-	TRBV12-3/TRBV12-4	-	TRBJ2-7	TGTGCCAGCAGACACTACGAGCAGTACTTC	CASRHYEQYF
14	-	TRBV6-2/TRBV6-3	TRBD1	TRBJ1-1	TGTGCCAGCAGTTTAGGGGACAGGGGGACTGAAGCTTTCTTT	CASSLGDRGTEAFF
11	-	TRBV19	-	TRBJ1-1	TGTGCCAGTAGTATCCCGACAACTGCTTTCTTT	CASSIPTTAFF
14	-	TRBV2	-	TRBJ1-3	TGTGCCAGCACCGATGAGAGCTCTGGAAACACCATATATTTT	CASTDESSGNTIYF
16	-	TRBV10-1	-	TRBJ2-7	TGCGCCAGCAGTGAGTCGATGCCTGAACCCTGGAACGAGCAGTACTTC	CASSESMPEPWNEQYF
15	-	TRBV6-1	-	TRBJ2-1	TGTGCCAGCAGTGAAAGGGCAGGAACAAACAATGAGCAGTTCTTC	CASSERAGTNNEQFF
15	-	TRBV7-3	TRBD1	TRBJ2-1	TGTGCCAGCAGCTCCGGACAGGGAAGAATAAATGAGCAGTTCTTC	CASSSGQGRINEQFF
15	-	TRBV28	TRBD1	TRBJ2-7	TGTGCCAGCAGCCCTAGACAGGGCGGGTTTTACGAGCAGTACTTC	CASSPRQGGFYEQYF
15	-	TRBV6-5	TRBD1	TRBJ1-2	TGTGCCAGCAGGCGACCGGGACAGGGTAACTATGGCTACACCTTC	CASRRPGQGNYGYTF
9	-	TRBV10-3	-	TRBJ1-6	TGTGCCATCACGGTACCCCTCCACTTT	CAITVPLHF
15	-	TRBV19	TRBD1	TRBJ2-3	TGTGCCAGTAGTATCCTGACAGGGGGCAAGGATACGCAGTATTTT	CASSILTGGKDTQYF
15	-	TRBV11-2	-	TRBJ1-4	TGTGCCAGCAGCTTAGGGGGAGCTCGGGCTGAAAAACTGTTTTTT	CASSLGGARAEKLFF
14	-	TRBV30	TRBD2	TRBJ2-7	TGTGCCTGGAGTGGGGGAGGGGCCTCCTACGAGCAGTACTTC	CAWSGGGASYEQYF
14	-	TRBV29-1	-	TRBJ2-5	TGCAGCGTTGTTTCTTGGGGGGAGAGAGAGACCCAGTACTTC	CSVVSWGERETQYF
14	-	TRBV7-9	-	TRBJ1-1	TGTGCCAGCAGCTTAACGGAAGGAGGGACTGAAGCTTTCTTT	CASSLTEGGTEAFF